This record looks at one T cell receptor (beta chain) sequence and its context. The data originate from a study of cytomegalovirus exposure and HLA in healthy donors. This CDR3 region has 19 residues. Losses at the gene ends were 4 bases for V and 0 bases for J; bases not matched to a gene: 15. Germline V gives CDR1 SEHNR, CDR2 FQNEAQ (reference sequence). PCR used 60 Vbeta primers and 13 Jbeta primers. Profiling relied on immunoSEQ multiplex PCR, and the TCRdb table lists in-frame clones only, not all of them. Found here are more than 150,000 clones, about 85% of them singletons; the top ten hold about 2.3%.

The rearrangement joins TRBV7-9 to TRBJ1-5; 7 positions agree with TRBD1. Sample: PBMCs. This clonotype was sampled from a woman under 30 in good health and CMV-seronegative. Here the CDR3 DNA reads TGTGCCAGCAGCTCGCCGCCTGACAGGGTGGGGAATAGCAATCAGCCCCAGCATTTT. It translates to CASSSPPDRVGNSNQPQHF.